This paragraph reports one TCR beta chain. In the authors' workflow: Researchers report that nucleated cell counts were estimated from reference gene primer amplification. Profiled with immunoSEQ multiplex PCR; TCRdb holds only in-frame clones, not every one. V and J calls and clone size are copied from that table; D and trimming were computed from the DNA. The profile shows some 110,000 clones, approximately 80% of them singletons. The sample belongs to a study of blood T cell repertoires in COVID-19. Germline-derived CDR1 and CDR2 are MNHEY and SMNVEV (reference sequence). With V trimmed by 2 bases and J by 4 bases, 4 bases remained unmatched. The CDR3 extends over 15 amino acids.

The specimen was peripheral blood. The V and J genes are TRBV27 and TRBJ2-1; 8 bases line up with TRBD2. This sequence was found in a man in his sixties or seventies with acute or convalescent COVID-19. The DNA for the CDR3 is TGTGCCAGCAGTTTAGGACTAGCCCTATACAATGAGCAGTTCTTC. Its translation: CASSLGLALYNEQFF.